Each of the 7 T cell receptor beta chains below was sequenced from the same sample in a study of vaccination and CD4 T cells after COVID-19. CD4+ T cells that had been cultured provided DNA sequenced with the Oncomine TCR Beta short-read assay. TCRdb analysed the PCR reads with MiXCR anew, one entry per CDR3 protein. This table has about 20,000 distinct CDR3 sequences, approximately 61% appearing once. Specified treatment: roughly ten-day PBMC culture with coronavirus spike peptide pools or control peptides (ViraFEST assay). Antigens of these TCRs are unknown. Sequenced input: CD4+ T cells from blood, cultured in vitro. The receptors were sampled from a human donor who had recovered from COVID-19.

V and J are TRBV20-1 and TRBJ1-5; 7 bases are a match to TRBD1. The junction had 3 bases not matched to a gene; V was cut back by 1 base and J by 6 bases. The CDR3 contains 13 residues. Germline V gives CDR1 DFQATT, CDR2 SNEGSKA (reference sequence). The CDR3 protein is CSARGQGGQPQHF. The CDR3 DNA follows: TGCAGTGCTAGAGGCCAGGGGGGTCAGCCCCAGCATTTT.

This sequence joins TRBV7-9 and TRBJ2-7; D gene ambiguous. The CDR3 is 12 amino acids. V was pared by 4 bases and J by 4 bases, with 8 bases between. The germline V gene encodes CDR1 SEHNR and CDR2 FQNEAQ (reference sequence). CDR3 amino acids: CASSSLYYEQYF. The CDR3 DNA reads TGTGCCAGCAGCTCCCTTTATTACGAGCAGTACTTC.

This clonotype was seen a few times. The genes are TRBV12-5 and TRBJ2-2; TRBD1 matches at 9 bases. The CDR3 is made up of 14 amino acids. The ends lost 5 bases at V and 8 bases at J; junction bases unmatched: 6. Germline loops: CDR1 LGHNT, CDR2 FRNRAP. In DNA form, the CDR3 reads TGTGCTAGTGGTCCCCTAGGGACAGGGGGGGAGCTGTTTTTT. Its translation is CASGPLGTGGELFF. Based on the CDR3 plus reference TRBV12-5 and TRBJ2-2, the full variable domain is DARVTQTPRHKVTEMGQEVTMRCQPILGHNTVFWYRQTMMQGLELLAYFRNRAPLDDSGMPKDRFSAEMPDATLATLKIQPSEPRDSAVYFCASGPLGTGGELFFGEGSRLTVL.

The chain joins TRBV11-3 to TRBJ1-2; D call uncertain. Trimming shortened V by 1 base and J by 2 bases, and 5 bases separated the two germline ends. Germline CDR1 and CDR2: SGHNT and YENEEA. This CDR3 is built from 13 residues. CDR3 amino acids: CASSLVPNYGYTF. The DNA for the CDR3 is TGTGCCAGCAGCTTAGTACCGAACTATGGCTACACCTTC.

The chain recombines TRBV6-5 with TRBJ1-6; D uncertain. Trimming shortened V by 2 bases and J by 10 bases, and 9 bases separated the two germline ends. The V gene's germline CDR1 is MNHEY and CDR2 SVGAGI. The CDR3 covers 13 residues. Written as DNA, the CDR3 is TGTGCCAGCAGTTACGCTAAAGAGTCACCCCTCCACTTT. Its translation is CASSYAKESPLHF.

This clonotype was counted a single time. V is TRBV20-1 and J is TRBJ2-5; the match to TRBD1 covers 8 bases. CDR3 size: 17 residues. Germline V gene sequence: CDR1 DFQATT, CDR2 SNEGSKA (reference sequence). The V gene end was trimmed by 4 bases and the J gene end by 4 bases; junction bases not matched to a gene: 17. This CDR3 reads CSATLPGGMGSGETQYF. As DNA, the CDR3 is TGCAGTGCTACCCTCCCAGGGGGCATGGGCAGTGGAGAGACCCAGTACTTC.

This sequence joins TRBV20-1 and TRBJ2-7; a possible D gene is TRBD2 (5 bases). The CDR3 loop spans 14 amino acids. CDR1 is DFQATT, CDR2 SNEGSKA, per germline (reference sequence). Trimming removed 0 bases at V and 3 bases at J, with 12 bases between. CDR3 loop: CSARDLRADYEQYF. The CDR3 DNA follows: TGCAGTGCTAGAGATCTGCGGGCAGACTACGAGCAGTACTTC.